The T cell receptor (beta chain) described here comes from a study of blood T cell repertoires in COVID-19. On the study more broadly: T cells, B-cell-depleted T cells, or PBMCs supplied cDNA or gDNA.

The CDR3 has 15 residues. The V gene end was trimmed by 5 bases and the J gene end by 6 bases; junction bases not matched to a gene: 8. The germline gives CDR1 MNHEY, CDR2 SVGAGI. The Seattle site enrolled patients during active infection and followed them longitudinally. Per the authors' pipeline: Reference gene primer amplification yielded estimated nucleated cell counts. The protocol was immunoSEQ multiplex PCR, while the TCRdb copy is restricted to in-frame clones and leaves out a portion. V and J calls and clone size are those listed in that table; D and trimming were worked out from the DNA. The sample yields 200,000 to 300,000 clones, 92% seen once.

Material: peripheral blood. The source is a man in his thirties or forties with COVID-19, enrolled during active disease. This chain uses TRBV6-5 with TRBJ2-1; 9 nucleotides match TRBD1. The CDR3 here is CASSRQGQGSNEQFF. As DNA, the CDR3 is TGTGCCAGCAGTCGTCAGGGACAGGGAAGCAATGAGCAGTTCTTC.